These T cell receptor beta chains were read from a single sample in a study of blood T cell repertoires in COVID-19. Method: immunoSEQ multiplex PCR; TCRdb's copy keeps in-frame clones and lacks some. The table records about 400,000 clones, roughly 91% of them present only once. Sequencing was done on a sample of PBMCs or T cells enriched from blood (not recorded which). The receptors stem from a woman in her 30s who had recovered from COVID-19. CDR3s include the opening cysteine and the closing phenylalanine or tryptophan. Fields, in order: D gene, J gene, clone size, V gene, CDR3 protein, CDR3 DNA. The D gene is left open where the match is weak. For some rows the clone size is stated as once, few or many, or as a class when expanded; others skip it.

TRBD1 TRBJ1-3 NA TRBV7-2 CASSRRTGLMGNTIYF TGTGCCAGCAGCCGCCGGACAGGGTTGATGGGAAACACCATATATTTT
NA TRBJ1-1 NA TRBV5-4 CASSLPLTTGNTEAFF TGTGCCAGCAGCTTGCCGCTTACGACAGGGAACACTGAAGCTTTCTTT
NA TRBJ2-3 NA TRBV7-3 CASSLDSQGADTQYF TGTGCCAGCAGCTTAGACAGTCAAGGGGCAGATACGCAGTATTTT
NA TRBJ1-2 NA TRBV5-6 CASSLGAGYTF TGTGCCAGCAGCTTGGGTGCGGGCTACACCTTC
NA TRBJ2-1 NA TRBV24-1 CATSVQGSSYNEQFF TGTGCCACCAGTGTCCAGGGAAGCTCCTACAATGAGCAGTTCTTC
NA TRBJ1-5 NA TRBV12-5 CASGWGEAWSNQPQHF TGTGCTAGTGGTTGGGGGGAAGCGTGGAGCAATCAGCCCCAGCATTTT
NA TRBJ2-7 NA TRBV30 CACKQYGEQYF TGTGCCTGTAAACAGTATGGCGAGCAGTACTTC
NA TRBJ1-4 NA TRBV18 CASSPRREGEKLFF TGTGCCAGCTCACCACGCCGGGAGGGGGAAAAACTGTTTTTT
TRBD2 TRBJ2-1 NA TRBV3-1/TRBV3-2 CASRPRGSSYNEQFF TGTGCCAGCAGGCCGCGGGGGAGCTCCTACAATGAGCAGTTCTTC
TRBD2 TRBJ2-2 NA TRBV2 CASSPGTSGTGELFF TGTGCCAGCAGCCCCGGGACTAGCGGAACCGGGGAGCTGTTTTTT
TRBD1 TRBJ2-7 NA TRBV5-4 CASSLGRTGREQYF TGTGCCAGCAGCTTGGGACGGACAGGGCGCGAGCAGTACTTC
NA TRBJ1-1 NA TRBV10-3 CAISGESPPNTEAFF TGTGCCATCAGTGGTGAGAGCCCGCCGAACACTGAAGCTTTCTTT
TRBD2 TRBJ2-2 NA TRBV5-1 CASSQVAGVTGELFF TGCGCCAGCAGCCAAGTAGCGGGGGTCACCGGGGAGCTGTTTTTT
TRBD1 TRBJ2-1 NA TRBV10-1 CASRDLRDRANMGDEQFF TGCGCCAGCAGAGATCTCCGGGACAGGGCCAATATGGGGGATGAGCAGTTCTTC
NA TRBJ1-2 NA TRBV7-8 CASSSARRGGVYGYTF TGTGCCAGCAGCTCCGCCCGGCGGGGGGGAGTCTATGGCTACACCTTC
TRBD1 TRBJ1-4 NA TRBV7-2 CASSLDDRGTTNEKLFF TGTGCCAGCAGCTTAGACGACAGGGGAACTACTAATGAAAAACTGTTTTTT
TRBD2 TRBJ2-2 NA TRBV5-4 CASSFDSGGAANTGELFF TGTGCCAGCAGCTTCGATAGCGGGGGGGCCGCGAACACCGGGGAGCTGTTTTTT
NA TRBJ2-7 NA TRBV11-2 CASSFLGTSSYEQYF TGTGCCAGCAGCTTCCTCGGGACTTCCTCATACGAGCAGTACTTC
TRBD1 TRBJ1-5 NA TRBV13 CASSLTRQGVRNQPQHF TGTGCCAGCAGCTTGACCCGACAGGGGGTTAGAAATCAGCCCCAGCATTTT
TRBD2 TRBJ2-7 NA TRBV4-3 CASSQESSGGDYEQYF TGCGCCAGCAGCCAAGAATCTAGCGGGGGGGACTACGAGCAGTACTTC
TRBD2 TRBJ2-5 NA TRBV2 CASNMGLAGGRYETQYF TGTGCCAGCAATATGGGACTAGCGGGGGGGAGGTATGAGACCCAGTACTTC
NA TRBJ2-7 NA TRBV2 CASSESVVSAYEQYF TGTGCCAGCAGTGAATCGGTGGTCTCTGCCTACGAGCAGTACTTC
NA TRBJ2-7 NA TRBV28 CASSLYGGPSYEQYF TGTGCCAGCAGTTTATACGGCGGGCCCTCCTACGAGCAGTACTTC
TRBD2 TRBJ2-3 NA TRBV24-1 CATSWTSGRGNTDTQYF TGTGCCACCAGTTGGACTAGCGGGAGGGGAAACACAGATACGCAGTATTTT
NA TRBJ1-1 NA TRBV4-1 CASSQDQRRNTEAFF TGCGCCAGCAGCCAAGATCAACGGAGGAACACTGAAGCTTTCTTT
NA TRBJ1-5 NA TRBV28 CASSFRDTSRPQHF TGTGCCAGCAGTTTCCGGGACACCTCTCGGCCCCAGCATTTT
TRBD2 TRBJ2-7 NA TRBV6-5 CASSPTGGPNEQYF TGTGCCAGCAGTCCCACGGGGGGTCCCAACGAGCAGTACTTC
TRBD1 TRBJ1-2 NA TRBV6-5 CASSYPGGQGYTF TGTGCCAGCAGTTACCCAGGGGGCCAAGGCTACACCTTC
TRBD1 TRBJ2-5 NA TRBV27 CASSNNPGTGQETQYF TGTGCCAGCAGTAACAACCCCGGGACAGGGCAAGAGACCCAGTACTTC
NA TRBJ2-7 few TRBV25-1 CASSTGTYEQYF TGTGCCAGCAGCACGGGGACCTACGAGCAGTACTTC